This TCR beta chain was found in a study of blood T cell repertoires in COVID-19. Study as a whole: Spain, Italy and the United States supplied samples that represented acute and convalescent COVID-19. Nucleic acid was either cDNA or gDNA, and it came from T cells, B-cell-depleted T cells, or PBMCs.

Under the authors' procedure: Amplification of reference gene primers provided the estimated nucleated cell counts. The repertoire was sequenced with immunoSEQ multiplex PCR; TCRdb's copy has only in-frame clones and lacks some. V and J calls and clone size are copied from that table; D and trimming were computed from the DNA. The repertoire includes 110,000 to 150,000 clones, around 79% of them detected once, and roughly 8.6% sits in the top ten. The length of the CDR3 is 16 residues. Trimming removed 0 bases at V and 0 bases at J, with 13 bases between. CDR1 and CDR2 from the germline V gene are SGDLS and YYNGEE.

The sequence came from a man between 45 and 60 years old with active or convalescent COVID-19. The chain carries TRBV9 and TRBJ2-7; the D gene is possibly TRBD2 (6 bases). Source material: peripheral blood. The CDR3, as DNA: TGTGCCAGCAGCGTAGAATCGGGAGCGGGCTCCTACGAGCAGTACTTC. It encodes CASSVESGAGSYEQYF.